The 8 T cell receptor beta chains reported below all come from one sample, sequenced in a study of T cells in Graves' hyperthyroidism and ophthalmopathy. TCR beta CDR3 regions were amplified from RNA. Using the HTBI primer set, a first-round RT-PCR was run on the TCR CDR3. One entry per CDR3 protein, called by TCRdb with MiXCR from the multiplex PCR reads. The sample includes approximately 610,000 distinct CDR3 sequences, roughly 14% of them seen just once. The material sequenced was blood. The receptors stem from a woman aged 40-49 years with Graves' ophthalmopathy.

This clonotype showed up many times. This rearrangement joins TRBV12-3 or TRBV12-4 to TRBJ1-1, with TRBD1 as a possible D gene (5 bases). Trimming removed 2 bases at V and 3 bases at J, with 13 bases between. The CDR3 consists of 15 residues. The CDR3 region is CASSLWGFADTEAFF. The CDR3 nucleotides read TGTGCCAGCAGTTTATGGGGGTTCGCGGACACTGAAGCTTTCTTT.

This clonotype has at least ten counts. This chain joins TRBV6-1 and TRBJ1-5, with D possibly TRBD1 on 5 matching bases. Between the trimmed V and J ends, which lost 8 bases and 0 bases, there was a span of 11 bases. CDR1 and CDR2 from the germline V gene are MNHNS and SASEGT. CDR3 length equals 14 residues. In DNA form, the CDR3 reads TGTGCCAGCCTTGAGGGGTATAGCAATCAGCCCCAGCATTTT. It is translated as CASLEGYSNQPQHF.

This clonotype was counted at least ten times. The CDR3 region has the DNA TGTGCCAGTAGTGTAACAGGACGGGTGAAGCAGTACTTC. This gives the protein CASSVTGRVKQYF. The chain combines TRBV19 with TRBJ2-7; D might be TRBD1 (5 bases). Germline V gene sequence: CDR1 LNHDA, CDR2 SQIVND (reference sequence). V was clipped by 5 bases and J by 8 bases, with 16 bases between them. The CDR3 totals 13 residues.

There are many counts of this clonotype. This chain's CDR3 is CASSLSWTSGRYSYEQYF. DNA for the CDR3: TGCGCCAGCAGCTTATCATGGACTAGCGGGAGGTACTCCTACGAGCAGTACTTC. The gene calls are TRBV5-1 and TRBJ2-7; 14 bases agree with TRBD2. Unmatched junction bases numbered 7, after V lost 2 bases and J lost 0 bases. The CDR3 contains 18 residues. In germline, CDR1 is SGHRS, CDR2 YFSETQ. Combining the CDR3 with reference TRBV5-1 and TRBJ2-7 gives the whole variable domain KAGVTQTPRYLIKTRGQQVTLSCSPISGHRSVSWYQQTPGQGLQFLFEYFSETQRNKGNFPGRFSGRQFSNSRSEMNVSTLELGDSALYLCASSLSWTSGRYSYEQYFGPGTRLTVT.

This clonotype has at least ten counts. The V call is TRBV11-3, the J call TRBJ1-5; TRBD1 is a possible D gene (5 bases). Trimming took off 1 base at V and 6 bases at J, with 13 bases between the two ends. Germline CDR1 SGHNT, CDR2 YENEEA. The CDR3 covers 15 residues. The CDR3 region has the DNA TGTGCCAGCAGCTTAGTAGAGGGGTCTGGTCAGCCCCAGCATTTT. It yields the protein CASSLVEGSGQPQHF.

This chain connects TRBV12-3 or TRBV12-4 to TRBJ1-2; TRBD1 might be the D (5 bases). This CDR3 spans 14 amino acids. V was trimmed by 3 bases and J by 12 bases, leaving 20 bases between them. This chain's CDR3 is CASSFGTEGIGHTF. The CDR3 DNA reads TGTGCCAGCAGTTTTGGGACCGAGGGTATCGGCCACACCTTC.

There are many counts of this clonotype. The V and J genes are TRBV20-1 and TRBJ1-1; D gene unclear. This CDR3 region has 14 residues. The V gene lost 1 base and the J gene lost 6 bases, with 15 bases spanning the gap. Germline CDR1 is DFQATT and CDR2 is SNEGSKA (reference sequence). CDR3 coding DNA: TGCAGTGCTAGAGGTCTGCTAACACCGCCTGAAGCTTTCTTT. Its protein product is CSARGLLTPPEAFF.

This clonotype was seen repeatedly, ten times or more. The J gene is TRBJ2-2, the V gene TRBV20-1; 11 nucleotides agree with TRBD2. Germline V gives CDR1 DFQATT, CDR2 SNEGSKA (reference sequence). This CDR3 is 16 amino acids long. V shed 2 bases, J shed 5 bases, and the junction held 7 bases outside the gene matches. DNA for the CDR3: TGCAGTGCTAGATATAGCGGGAGGGCCCTAACCGGGGAGCTGTTTTTT. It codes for CSARYSGRALTGELFF.